A selection of T cell receptor beta chains follows, all from one sample in a study of blood T cell repertoires in COVID-19. Data came from immunoSEQ multiplex PCR; TCRdb stores just in-frame clones and leaves some out. The sample has around 61,000 clones, over 75% seen once. The sequenced material came from peripheral blood. These receptors came from a man over 45 with active COVID-19. CDR3s include the opening cysteine and the closing phenylalanine or tryptophan. D genes are given only for firm matches. Not all rows give a size; the values are once, few, many and, for expanded clones, a class.

CDR3 protein	CDR3 DNA	V gene	J gene	clone size	D gene	CDR3 length
CASSQEGQGWGYTF	TGTGCCAGCAGCCAAGAGGGACAGGGGTGGGGCTACACCTTC	TRBV3-1/TRBV3-2	TRBJ1-2	NA	TRBD1	14
CASTGQRHLNTEAFF	TGCGCCAGCACTGGACAACGACATTTGAACACTGAAGCTTTCTTT	TRBV10-2	TRBJ1-1	NA	NA	15
CASSLAWTGLNYEQYF	TGCGCCAGCAGCTTGGCTTGGACAGGGTTGAACTACGAGCAGTACTTC	TRBV5-1	TRBJ2-7	NA	TRBD1	16
CASSSTGNYGYTF	TGTGCCAGCAGCTCTACAGGGAACTATGGCTACACCTTC	TRBV7-3	TRBJ1-2	NA	NA	13
CSASGGQTSYTDTQYF	TGCAGTGCTAGTGGGGGCCAGACTTCATACACAGATACGCAGTATTTT	TRBV20-1	TRBJ2-3	NA	NA	16
CASRTTGREYGYTF	TGTGCCAGCAGGACAACAGGAAGGGAATATGGCTACACCTTC	TRBV28	TRBJ1-2	NA	NA	14
CASKGHNYNEQFF	TGTGCCAGCAAGGGACACAATTACAATGAGCAGTTCTTC	TRBV3-1/TRBV3-2	TRBJ2-1	once	NA	13
CATSDPIGGERTGELFF	TGTGCCACCAGTGATCCGATCGGGGGAGAAAGAACCGGGGAGCTGTTTTTT	TRBV24-1	TRBJ2-2	NA	NA	17
CASSQGTSGGPDTQYF	TGTGCCAGCAGCCAAGGGACTAGCGGGGGGCCAGATACGCAGTATTTT	TRBV4-2	TRBJ2-3	NA	TRBD2	16
CASSQEALPSNQPQHF	TGCGCCAGCAGCCAAGAAGCCCTCCCTAGCAATCAGCCCCAGCATTTT	TRBV4-3	TRBJ1-5	NA	NA	16
CASSWTGLSGGYTF	TGCGCCAGCAGCTGGACAGGGCTATCGGGGGGCTACACCTTC	TRBV5-1	TRBJ1-2	NA	TRBD1	14
CASSTAGANTGELFF	TGTGCCAGCAGTACAGCGGGAGCTAACACCGGGGAGCTGTTTTTT	TRBV28	TRBJ2-2	NA	TRBD2	15
CASSRGPQHF	TGTGCCAGCAGCCGGGGGCCCCAGCATTTT	TRBV11-1	TRBJ1-5	NA	NA	10
CASSTSGTDTQYF	TGTGCCAGCAGCACAAGCGGGACAGATACGCAGTATTTT	TRBV3-1/TRBV3-2	TRBJ2-3	NA	NA	13
CASSLRRDLADTQYF	TGTGCCAGCAGCTTGCGCAGGGATTTGGCAGATACGCAGTATTTT	TRBV11-2	TRBJ2-3	NA	NA	15
CASSLALEGALAKNIQYF	TGTGCCAGCAGCTTAGCGCTTGAGGGGGCCCTAGCCAAAAACATTCAGTACTTC	TRBV7-9	TRBJ2-4	NA	TRBD1	18
CSVGGLAGAYNEQFF	TGCAGCGTGGGGGGACTAGCGGGGGCCTACAATGAGCAGTTCTTC	TRBV29-1	TRBJ2-1	NA	TRBD2	15
CASSRILTGAYNEQFF	TGTGCCAGCAGTCGTATCCTGACAGGGGCCTACAATGAGCAGTTCTTC	TRBV28	TRBJ2-1	NA	TRBD1	16
CASSSPRTSGADNEQFF	TGTGCCAGCAGCTCGCCAAGGACTAGCGGGGCAGACAATGAGCAGTTCTTC	TRBV7-8	TRBJ2-1	NA	TRBD2	17
CASSRAPRGRTGELFF	TGTGCCAGCAGCCGAGCCCCCAGGGGGCGGACCGGGGAGCTGTTTTTT	TRBV5-6	TRBJ2-2	few	TRBD1	16
CAWPMEADVYGYTF	TGTGCCTGGCCCATGGAGGCCGATGTCTATGGCTACACCTTC	TRBV30	TRBJ1-2	NA	NA	14
CASSTRTDLNGYTF	TGTGCCAGCAGTACTAGGACAGACCTAAATGGCTACACCTTC	TRBV28	TRBJ1-2	NA	NA	14
CASIPLAESSYNEQFF	TGTGCCAGCATCCCCTTAGCGGAGAGCTCCTACAATGAGCAGTTCTTC	TRBV27	TRBJ2-1	few	NA	16
CASSTSTSGNTEAFF	TGCGCCAGCAGCACTTCGACCAGCGGAAACACTGAAGCTTTCTTT	TRBV5-1	TRBJ1-1	NA	NA	15
CASSSQRGANYGYTF	TGTGCCAGCAGCTCCCAGCGGGGGGCTAACTATGGCTACACCTTC	TRBV7-9	TRBJ1-2	NA	NA	15
CASSLSVRTYEQYF	TGTGCCAGCAGTTTATCGGTGAGGACCTACGAGCAGTACTTC	TRBV27	TRBJ2-7	NA	NA	14
CASSPGQGASNEKLFF	TGTGCCAGCTCGCCGGGACAGGGGGCTTCTAATGAAAAACTGTTTTTT	TRBV18	TRBJ1-4	NA	TRBD1	16
CASSLAGNPTQYF	TGTGCCAGCAGCCTAGCGGGCAACCCGACCCAGTACTTC	TRBV6-6	TRBJ2-5	NA	TRBD2	13
CASSPSFGGSVETQYF	TGCGCCAGCAGCCCCAGCTTCGGCGGGAGTGTGGAGACCCAGTACTTC	TRBV4-3	TRBJ2-5	NA	TRBD2	16
CAWASGRALYNEQFF	TGTGCCTGGGCTAGCGGGAGGGCCTTGTACAATGAGCAGTTCTTC	TRBV30	TRBJ2-1	NA	TRBD2	15